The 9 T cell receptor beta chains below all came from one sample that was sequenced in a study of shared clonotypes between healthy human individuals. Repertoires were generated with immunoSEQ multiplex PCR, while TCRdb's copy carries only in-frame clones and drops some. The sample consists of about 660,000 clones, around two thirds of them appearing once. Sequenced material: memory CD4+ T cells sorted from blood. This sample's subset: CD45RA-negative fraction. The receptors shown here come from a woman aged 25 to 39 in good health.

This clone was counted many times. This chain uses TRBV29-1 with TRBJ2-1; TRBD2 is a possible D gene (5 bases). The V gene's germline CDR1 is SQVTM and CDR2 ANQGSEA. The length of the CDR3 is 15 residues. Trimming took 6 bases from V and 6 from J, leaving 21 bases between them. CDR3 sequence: CSVGTGFLGVNEQFF. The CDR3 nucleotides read TGCAGCGTGGGCACGGGATTCCTTGGGGTCAATGAGCAGTTCTTC.

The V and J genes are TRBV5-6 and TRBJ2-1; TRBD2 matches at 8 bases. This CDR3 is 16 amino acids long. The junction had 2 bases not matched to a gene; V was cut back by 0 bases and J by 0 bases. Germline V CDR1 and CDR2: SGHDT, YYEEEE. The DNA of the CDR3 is TGTGCCAGCAGCTTGGCCGGGACTAGCTCCTACAATGAGCAGTTCTTC. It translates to CASSLAGTSSYNEQFF.

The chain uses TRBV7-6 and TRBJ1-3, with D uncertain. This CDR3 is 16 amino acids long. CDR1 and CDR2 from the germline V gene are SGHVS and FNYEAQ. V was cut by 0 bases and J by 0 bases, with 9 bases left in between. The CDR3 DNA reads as TGTGCCAGCAGCTTAGCGACAAGGCTCTCTGGAAACACCATATATTTT. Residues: CASSLATRLSGNTIYF.

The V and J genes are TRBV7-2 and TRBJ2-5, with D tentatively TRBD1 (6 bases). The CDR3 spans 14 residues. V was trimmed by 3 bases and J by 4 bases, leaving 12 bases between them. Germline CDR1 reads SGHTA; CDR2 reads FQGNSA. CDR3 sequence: CASSFGQGGETQYF. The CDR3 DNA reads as TGTGCCAGCAGCTTTGGGCAAGGGGGAGAGACCCAGTACTTC.

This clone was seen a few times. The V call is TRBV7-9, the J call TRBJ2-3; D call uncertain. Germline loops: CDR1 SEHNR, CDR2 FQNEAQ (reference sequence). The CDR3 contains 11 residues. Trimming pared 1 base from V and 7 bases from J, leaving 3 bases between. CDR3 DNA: TGTGCCAGCAGCTTAGAGAATACGCAGTATTTT. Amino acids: CASSLENTQYF.

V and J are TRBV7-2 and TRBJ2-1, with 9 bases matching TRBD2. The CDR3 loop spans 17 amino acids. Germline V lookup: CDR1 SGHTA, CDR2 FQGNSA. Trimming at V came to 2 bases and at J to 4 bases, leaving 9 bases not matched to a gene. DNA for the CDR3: TGTGCCAGCAGCTTAAAGATCAGGCTAGCGGGATACAATGAGCAGTTCTTC. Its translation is CASSLKIRLAGYNEQFF.

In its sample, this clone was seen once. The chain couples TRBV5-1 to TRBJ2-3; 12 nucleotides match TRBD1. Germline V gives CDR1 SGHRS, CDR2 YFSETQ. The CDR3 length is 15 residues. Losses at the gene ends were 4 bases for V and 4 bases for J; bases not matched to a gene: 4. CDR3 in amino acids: CASSPRDRGPDTQYF. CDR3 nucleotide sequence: TGCGCCAGCAGCCCCAGGGACAGGGGGCCAGATACGCAGTATTTT.

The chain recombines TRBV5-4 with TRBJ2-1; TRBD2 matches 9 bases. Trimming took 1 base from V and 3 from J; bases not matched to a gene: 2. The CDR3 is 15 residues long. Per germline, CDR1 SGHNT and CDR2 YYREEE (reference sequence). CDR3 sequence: CASSLFSGSYNEQFF. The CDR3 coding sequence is TGTGCCAGCAGCTTGTTTAGCGGGAGCTACAATGAGCAGTTCTTC.

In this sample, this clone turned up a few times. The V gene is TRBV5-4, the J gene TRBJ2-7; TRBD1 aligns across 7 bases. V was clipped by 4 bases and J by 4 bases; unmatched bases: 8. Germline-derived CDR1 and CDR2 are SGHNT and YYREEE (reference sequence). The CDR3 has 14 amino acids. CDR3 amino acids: CASSNRTGHYEQYF. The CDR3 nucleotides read TGTGCCAGCAGCAACCGGACAGGTCATTACGAGCAGTACTTC.